These T cell receptor beta chains were read from a single sample in a study of response to subunit inactivated influenza vaccine. Each CDR3 protein gets one entry after TCRdb re-called the RT-PCR reads with MiXCR. In the table there are under 750,000 distinct CDR3 sequences, approximately 12% of which are singletons. Sequencing was performed on PBMCs from blood, taken on the day of vaccination. The receptors shown here come from a man aged 45-65 years who received an inactivated influenza vaccine. Both conserved end residues are part of each CDR3. The order of the fields is V gene, clone size, CDR3 protein. Clone size appears in some rows only: once, few, many, or a class for an expanded clone.

V gene: TRBV9; clone size: .; CDR3 protein: CASSVVGTPHGYTF
V gene: TRBV20-1; clone size: .; CDR3 protein: CSALTGGPNTGELFF
V gene: TRBV20-1; clone size: .; CDR3 protein: CSARIRGYEQYF
V gene: TRBV12-3/TRBV12-4; clone size: few; CDR3 protein: CASSPGRQNTEAFF
V gene: TRBV5-1; clone size: .; CDR3 protein: CASSLTGTGGGETQYF
V gene: TRBV6-2/TRBV6-3; clone size: many; CDR3 protein: CASSRAGQGGNEQFF
V gene: TRBV20-1; clone size: many; CDR3 protein: CSADKYNEQFF
V gene: TRBV6-2/TRBV6-3; clone size: .; CDR3 protein: CASSTRGYNQPQHF
V gene: TRBV4-3; clone size: few; CDR3 protein: CASSQDKASGTYNEQFF
V gene: TRBV24-1; clone size: .; CDR3 protein: CATSDLQGGKQGINEQFF
V gene: TRBV10-2; clone size: .; CDR3 protein: CASSERDRGTSNTEAFF
V gene: TRBV5-1; clone size: many; CDR3 protein: CASSSTTSGDEQFF
V gene: TRBV3-1; clone size: .; CDR3 protein: CASSQVLAGGLGANVLTF
V gene: TRBV6-1; clone size: few; CDR3 protein: CASSPALLSYEQYF
V gene: TRBV27; clone size: few; CDR3 protein: CASGFFLGPGPHEQYF
V gene: TRBV5-6; clone size: .; CDR3 protein: CASSQAGRLNTEAFF
V gene: TRBV20-1; clone size: few; CDR3 protein: CSARDWAGNQPQHF
V gene: TRBV29-1; clone size: few; CDR3 protein: CSFWTSLTVGYNEQFF
V gene: TRBV11-2; clone size: .; CDR3 protein: CASSLVVGTNYGYTF
V gene: TRBV7-2; clone size: many; CDR3 protein: CASSAHNSGNTIYF